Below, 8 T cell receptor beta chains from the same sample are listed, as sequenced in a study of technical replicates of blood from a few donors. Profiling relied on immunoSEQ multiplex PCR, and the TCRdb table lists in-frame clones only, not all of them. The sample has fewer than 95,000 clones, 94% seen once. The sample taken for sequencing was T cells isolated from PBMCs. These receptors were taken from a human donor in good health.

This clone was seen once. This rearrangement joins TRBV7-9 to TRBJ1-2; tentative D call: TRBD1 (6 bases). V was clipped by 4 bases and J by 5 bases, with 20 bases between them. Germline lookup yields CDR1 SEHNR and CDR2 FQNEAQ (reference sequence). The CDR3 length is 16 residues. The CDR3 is CASSSPQGQLRYGYTF. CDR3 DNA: TGTGCCAGCAGCTCACCTCAGGGGCAATTAAGATATGGCTACACCTTC. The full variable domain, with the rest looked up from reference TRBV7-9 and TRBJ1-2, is DTGVSQNPRHKITKRGQNVTFRCDPISEHNRLYWYRQTLGQGPEFLTYFQNEAQLEKSRLLSDRFSAERPKGSFSTLEIQRTEQGDSAMYLCASSSPQGQLRYGYTFGSGTRLTVV.

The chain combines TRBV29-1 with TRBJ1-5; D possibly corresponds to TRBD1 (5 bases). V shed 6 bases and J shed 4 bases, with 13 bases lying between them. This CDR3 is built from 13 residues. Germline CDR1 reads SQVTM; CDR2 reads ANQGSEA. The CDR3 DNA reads TGCAGCGTGAGCACAGGAGCAAATCAGCCCCAGCATTTT. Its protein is CSVSTGANQPQHF.

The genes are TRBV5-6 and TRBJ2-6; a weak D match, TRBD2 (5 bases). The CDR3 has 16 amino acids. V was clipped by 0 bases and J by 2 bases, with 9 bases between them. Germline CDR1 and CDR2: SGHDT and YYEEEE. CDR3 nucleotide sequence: TGTGCCAGCAGCTTGGTAGAGGGAGCTGGGGCCAACGTCCTGACTTTC. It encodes CASSLVEGAGANVLTF.

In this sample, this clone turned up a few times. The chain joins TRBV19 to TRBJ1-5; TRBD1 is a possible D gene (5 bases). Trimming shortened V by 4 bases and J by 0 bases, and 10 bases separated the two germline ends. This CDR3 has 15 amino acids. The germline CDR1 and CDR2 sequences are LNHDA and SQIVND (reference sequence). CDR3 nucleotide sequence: TGTGCCAGTAGTAGGGGGGAATCTAGCAATCAGCCCCAGCATTTT. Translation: CASSRGESSNQPQHF.

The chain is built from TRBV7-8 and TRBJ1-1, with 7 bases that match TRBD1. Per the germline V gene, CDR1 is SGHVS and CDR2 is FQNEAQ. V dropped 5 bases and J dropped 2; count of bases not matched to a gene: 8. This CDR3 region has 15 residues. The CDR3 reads CASSPLQGINTEAFF. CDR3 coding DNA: TGTGCCAGCAGCCCATTACAGGGGATAAACACTGAAGCTTTCTTT.

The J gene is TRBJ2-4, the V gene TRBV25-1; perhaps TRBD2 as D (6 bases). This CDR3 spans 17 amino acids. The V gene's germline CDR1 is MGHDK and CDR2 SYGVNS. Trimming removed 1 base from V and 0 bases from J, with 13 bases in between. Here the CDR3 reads CASSELDGEVAKNIQYF. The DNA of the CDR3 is TGTGCCAGCAGTGAATTAGACGGGGAGGTAGCCAAAAACATTCAGTACTTC.

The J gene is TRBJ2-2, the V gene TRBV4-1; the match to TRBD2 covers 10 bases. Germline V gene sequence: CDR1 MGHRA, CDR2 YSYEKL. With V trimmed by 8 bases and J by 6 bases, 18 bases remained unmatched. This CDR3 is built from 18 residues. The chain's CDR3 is CASRGGSGRAKGAGELFF. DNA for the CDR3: TGCGCCAGCCGCGGGGGCAGCGGGAGGGCGAAGGGGGCCGGGGAGCTGTTTTTT.

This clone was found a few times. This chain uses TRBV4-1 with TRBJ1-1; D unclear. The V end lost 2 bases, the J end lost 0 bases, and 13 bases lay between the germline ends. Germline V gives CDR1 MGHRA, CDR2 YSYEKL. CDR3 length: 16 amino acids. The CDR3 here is CASSQSGRDMNTEAFF. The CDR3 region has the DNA TGCGCCAGCAGCCAAAGCGGGAGGGATATGAACACTGAAGCTTTCTTT.